The 26 T cell receptor beta chains below all came from one sample that was sequenced in a study of T cells after posttransplantation cyclophosphamide. The assay was immunoSEQ multiplex PCR, and TCRdb's table has in-frame clones only and misses some. The sample includes about 6,900 clones, just under 80% of them seen just once. Sequencing input: memory CD4+ T cells sorted from blood. The receptors shown here come from a woman aged 50 to 60 in good health and a related stem cell transplant donor.

V is TRBV28 and J is TRBJ1-2, with TRBD1 matching over 8 bases. The CDR3 covers 12 residues. The trim removed 7 bases at V and 13 bases at J, leaving 11 bases unmatched. Per the germline V gene, CDR1 is MDHEN and CDR2 is SYDVKM. The CDR3 nucleotides read TGTGCCAGCACCACACGGACAGGGCGTTGCACCTTC. Residues: CASTTRTGRCTF.

To note about this clone: A junction boundary mismatches the germline segment, possibly from a read error. This rearrangement joins TRBV4-2 to TRBJ2-3, with TRBD1 identical over 8 bases. The CDR3 is made up of 14 amino acids. Germline CDR1 reads LGHNA; CDR2 reads YNFKEQ. The CDR3 region is CASSQGHQGAHEDF. CDR3 DNA sequence: TGTGCCAGCAGCCAAGGACATCAGGGGGCGCACGAGGATTTT.

The rearrangement joins TRBV29-1 to TRBJ2-1; a possible D gene is TRBD1 (6 bases). The CDR3 spans 14 residues. Trimming shortened V by 4 bases and J by 3 bases, and 13 bases separated the two germline ends. The V gene's germline CDR1 is SQVTM and CDR2 ANQGSEA. The CDR3 here is CSVGGRGDYNEQFF. The DNA for the CDR3 is TGCAGCGTTGGAGGCAGGGGAGACTACAATGAGCAGTTCTTC.

The chain couples TRBV19 to TRBJ2-6, with no clear D. CDR1 and CDR2 (germline): LNHDA, SQIVND (reference sequence). The CDR3 spans 15 residues. Trimming took 6 bases from V and 0 from J, leaving 9 bases between them. Here the CDR3 DNA reads TGTGCCAGTAGGACACAGAGCTCTGGGGCCAACGTCCTGACTTTC. It yields the protein CASRTQSSGANVLTF.

This chain links TRBV29-1 with TRBJ2-1; TRBD2 agrees at 9 bases. CDR1 SQVTM and CDR2 ANQGSEA come from the germline V gene. J gave up 7 bases and V 0 bases, and 10 bases lay outside the gene matches. This CDR3 is built from 16 residues. CDR3 bases: TGCAGCGTTGAAGATGGGGGCGGGAGGGGAGGAAATGAGCAGTTCTTC. Amino acids: CSVEDGGGRGGNEQFF.

This clone was observed a few times. The chain uses TRBV4-2 and TRBJ2-5; D is possibly TRBD2 (6 bases). Trimming took off 4 bases at V and 4 bases at J, with 16 bases between the two ends. This CDR3 spans 15 amino acids. The germline V gene encodes CDR1 LGHNA and CDR2 YNFKEQ. CDR3 sequence: CASSPKRSGSETQYF. The CDR3 nucleotides read TGTGCCAGCAGCCCGAAACGTAGCGGATCAGAGACCCAGTACTTC.

V and J are TRBV27 and TRBJ1-2, with 9 bases that match TRBD1. Germline CDR1 is MNHEY and CDR2 is SMNVEV (reference sequence). This CDR3 is built from 17 residues. Trimming took 6 bases from V and 7 from J; bases not matched to a gene: 18. CDR3 protein: CASRIRGRGTGGGGYTF. CDR3 coding DNA: TGTGCCAGCAGAATTAGAGGCCGCGGAACAGGGGGCGGTGGCTACACCTTC.

This clone came up once. V gene TRBV7-2 combines with J gene TRBJ2-5; D uncertain. V was cut by 1 base and J by 1 base, with 7 bases left in between. This CDR3 is 14 amino acids long. Germline CDR1 and CDR2: SGHTA and FQGNSA. CDR3 nucleotides: TGTGCCAGCAGCTTAGTTGTCAGCCAAGAGACCCAGTACTTC. Its protein is CASSLVVSQETQYF.

The rearrangement links TRBV5-1 to TRBJ2-7, with unresolved D. Trimming stripped 0 bases from V and 11 bases from J, with 12 bases between. CDR3 length equals 12 residues. Per germline, CDR1 SGHRS and CDR2 YFSETQ. The CDR3 DNA reads TGCGCCAGCAGCTTGGTAGGAGAACTCAAGTACTTC. This translates into CASSLVGELKYF. Full variable domain (outside the CDR3, taken from reference TRBV5-1 and TRBJ2-7): KAGVTQTPRYLIKTRGQQVTLSCSPISGHRSVSWYQQTPGQGLQFLFEYFSETQRNKGNFPGRFSGRQFSNSRSEMNVSTLELGDSALYLCASSLVGELKYFGPGTRLTVT.

The chain joins TRBV12-5 to TRBJ2-1; the D gene is possibly TRBD2 (6 bases). Germline V lookup: CDR1 LGHNT, CDR2 FRNRAP. Trimming shortened V by 2 bases and J by 11 bases, and 10 bases separated the two germline ends. The CDR3 loop spans 12 amino acids. As DNA, the CDR3 is TGTGCTAGTGGTTTGACCGGGACTCAGCAGTTCTTC. Encoded protein: CASGLTGTQQFF.

This CDR3 reads CASSLEGARNTEAFF. For the CDR3, the DNA is TGCGCCAGCAGCTTGGAGGGGGCGCGGAACACTGAAGCTTTCTTT. The V and J genes are TRBV5-1 and TRBJ1-1, with 7 positions matching TRBD1. This CDR3 spans 15 amino acids. V lost 0 bases to trimming and J lost 1 base; unmatched junction nucleotides: 3. Germline-derived CDR1 and CDR2 are SGHRS and YFSETQ.

This clone was observed a few times. This sequence joins TRBV6-6 and TRBJ2-1; 7 nucleotides match TRBD2. Germline CDR1 and CDR2: MNHNY and SVGAGI (reference sequence). With V trimmed by 5 bases and J by 2 bases, 3 bases remained unmatched. This CDR3 is 14 amino acids long. CDR3 amino acids: CASSPSGTYNEQFF. As DNA, the CDR3 is TGTGCCAGCAGTCCTAGCGGAACCTACAATGAGCAGTTCTTC.

The chain combines TRBV10-1 with TRBJ2-3; TRBD1 agrees at 7 bases. The V gene's germline CDR1 is WNHNN and CDR2 SYGVQD (reference sequence). This CDR3 is built from 19 residues. Germline trimming cut 0 bases from V and 2 bases from J; bases unmatched to any gene: 14. CDR3 sequence: CASSESIPRQGFITDTQYF. CDR3 coding DNA: TGCGCCAGCAGTGAGTCGATACCTAGACAGGGCTTTATCACAGATACGCAGTATTTT.

V usage is TRBV30 and J usage is TRBJ2-3; 8 nucleotides match TRBD2. The CDR3 contains 14 residues. Per the germline V gene, CDR1 is GTSNPN and CDR2 is SVGIG (reference sequence). Trimming cost V 5 bases and J 5 bases; bases outside gene matches: 9. This chain's CDR3 is CAWREGGYGDTQYF. Here the CDR3 DNA reads TGTGCCTGGCGGGAGGGGGGGTACGGAGATACGCAGTATTTT.

The chain carries TRBV5-1 and TRBJ2-1; D call uncertain. The germline V and J ends were trimmed by 1 base and 8 bases, with 4 bases remaining between them. The germline gives CDR1 SGHRS, CDR2 YFSETQ. CDR3 length equals 11 residues. The CDR3 sequence is CASSLLHEQFF. The DNA of the CDR3 is TGCGCCAGCAGCTTGCTACATGAGCAGTTCTTC.

This clone was seen once. V gene TRBV7-2 combines with J gene TRBJ1-4; 8 nucleotides match TRBD1. Germline V gene lookup returns CDR1 SGHTA and CDR2 FQGNSA. The CDR3 sequence is 15 residues long. V gave up 1 base and J gave up 5 bases; unmatched junction bases: 3. Here the CDR3 DNA reads TGTGCCAGCAGCTTAGGGGACAGGAGAAATGAAAAACTGTTTTTT. It is translated as CASSLGDRRNEKLFF.

This clone was counted between two and nine times. The rearrangement uses TRBV29-1 and TRBJ2-5, with 7 bases aligning to TRBD2. The CDR3 is made up of 13 amino acids. The V segment lost 7 bases and the J segment 4 bases; nucleotides outside the gene matches: 9. Per germline, CDR1 SQVTM and CDR2 ANQGSEA. The CDR3 loop reads CSARTSGGETQYF. CDR3 bases: TGCAGCGCTCGTACATCGGGAGGAGAGACCCAGTACTTC.

The chain has TRBV30 and TRBJ2-5; D is possibly TRBD2 (5 bases). V lost 2 bases, J lost 9 bases, and 10 bases lay in between. The CDR3 consists of 11 residues. Germline-derived CDR1 and CDR2 are GTSNPN and SVGIG (reference sequence). In DNA form, the CDR3 reads TGTGCCTGGAGTCTCCAAGCGGCCCAGTACTTC. Protein product: CAWSLQAAQYF.

This clone was found once. The rearrangement links TRBV7-2 to TRBJ1-4; D not resolved. Germline-derived CDR1 and CDR2 are SGHTA and FQGNSA. The CDR3 consists of 13 residues. Trimming stripped 4 bases from V and 7 bases from J, with 10 bases between. CDR3 coding DNA: TGTGCCAGCAGCTCCACCATGGCTGAAAAACTGTTTTTT. Its translation is CASSSTMAEKLFF.

CDR3 sequence: CATSRDLSYEQYF. DNA of the CDR3: TGTGCCACCAGCAGAGACCTCTCCTACGAGCAGTACTTC. This rearrangement joins TRBV15 to TRBJ2-7; D uncertain. The CDR3 spans 13 residues. V was trimmed by 0 bases and J by 0 bases, leaving 3 bases between them. The V gene's germline CDR1 is LNHNV and CDR2 YYDKDF (reference sequence). Full variable domain (outside the CDR3, taken from reference TRBV15 and TRBJ2-7): DAMVIQNPRYQVTQFGKPVTLSCSQTLNHNVMYWYQQKSSQAPKLLFHYYDKDFNNEADTPDNFQSRRPNTSFCFLDIRSPGLGDTAMYLCATSRDLSYEQYFGPGTRLTVT.

The rearrangement joins TRBV28 to TRBJ2-7; TRBD1 agrees at 7 bases. The CDR3 spans 16 residues. J was trimmed by 3 bases and V by 3 bases; bases with no gene match: 11. The germline V gene has CDR1 MDHEN and CDR2 SYDVKM. CDR3 amino acids: CASSFGVRDSYYEQYF. The CDR3, as DNA: TGTGCCAGCAGTTTCGGGGTCCGGGACAGCTACTACGAGCAGTACTTC.

This sequence joins TRBV6-6 and TRBJ2-3; 9 bases are a match to TRBD2. Looked up from germline, CDR1 is MNHNY and CDR2 is SVGAGI (reference sequence). V lost 8 bases, J lost 2 bases, and 11 bases stayed unmatched. This CDR3 contains 16 residues. The CDR3 region has the DNA TGTGCCAGCCGGCCCGGGCTAGCGGGGCTCACAGATACGCAGTATTTT. It specifies CASRPGLAGLTDTQYF.

This clone has just a few counts. The chain is built from TRBV7-2 and TRBJ2-5; 9 bases fit TRBD2. Germline CDR1 and CDR2: SGHTA and FQGNSA. V trimming: 2 bases; J trimming: 3 bases; junction bases outside the gene matches: 1. This CDR3 contains 14 residues. The CDR3 is CASSLSGRKETQYF. CDR3 in DNA: TGTGCCAGCAGCTTAAGCGGGAGGAAAGAGACCCAGTACTTC. The entire variable domain, with the rest obtained from reference TRBV7-2 and TRBJ2-5, is as follows: GAGVSQSPSNKVTEKGKDVELRCDPISGHTALYWYRQSLGQGLEFLIYFQGNSAPDKSGLPSDRFSAERTGGSVSTLTIQRTQQEDSAVYLCASSLSGRKETQYFGPGTRLLVL.

V gene TRBV27 combines with J gene TRBJ1-1; 8 bases match TRBD1. V gave up 3 bases and J gave up 1 base; unmatched junction bases: 10. The CDR3 consists of 17 residues. Looked up from germline, CDR1 is MNHEY and CDR2 is SMNVEV (reference sequence). This chain's CDR3 is CASSFHAGTGSNTEAFF. The CDR3 DNA reads as TGTGCCAGCAGTTTTCACGCCGGGACAGGATCGAACACTGAAGCTTTCTTT.

This clone was observed a few times. The rearrangement uses TRBV9 and TRBJ2-1; 9 bases map to TRBD2. The CDR3 consists of 14 residues. The V gene end was trimmed by 5 bases and the J gene end by 6 bases; junction bases not matched to a gene: 6. CDR1 and CDR2 from the germline V gene are SGDLS and YYNGEE. The DNA of the CDR3 is TGTGCCAGCAGGGCTAGCGGGACCGGCAATGAGCAGTTCTTC. It encodes CASRASGTGNEQFF.

J is TRBJ2-1 and V is TRBV15; TRBD2 matches at 11 bases. Trimming removed 0 bases from V and 7 bases from J; junction bases left unmatched: 11. Germline CDR1 is LNHNV and CDR2 is YYDKDF (reference sequence). The CDR3 sequence is 18 residues long. The CDR3 DNA reads as TGTGCCACCAGCAGAGACTTAGCGGGAGGGCTATTGAGTAATGAGCAGTTCTTC. Its protein is CATSRDLAGGLLSNEQFF.